The 25 T cell receptor beta chains below come from one sample, sequenced in a study of cytomegalovirus exposure and HLA in healthy donors. PCR employed 60 Vbeta and 13 Jbeta primers. The assay was immunoSEQ multiplex PCR, and TCRdb's table has in-frame clones only and misses some. The data show around 170,000 clones, approximately 80% seen once. The sequenced sample consisted of PBMCs. The origin of the receptors is a woman in her fifties or sixties in good health and CMV-seropositive.

This sequence joins TRBV7-3 and TRBJ2-6; TRBD2 agrees at 7 bases. Losses at the gene ends were 4 bases for V and 0 bases for J; bases not matched to a gene: 9. The CDR3 runs to 18 residues. Germline-derived CDR1 and CDR2 are SGHTA and FQGTGA. CDR3 bases: TGTGCCAGCAGCTCCTTAGCGGGTTATACCTCTGGGGCCAACGTCCTGACTTTC. Protein sequence: CASSSLAGYTSGANVLTF.

J is TRBJ2-1 and V is TRBV18; 8 bases align to TRBD1. Germline trimming cut 3 bases from V and 0 bases from J; bases unmatched to any gene: 1. The CDR3 is 15 residues long. Germline CDR1 KGHSH, CDR2 LQKENI. CDR3 residues: CASSPTGDSYNEQFF. Written as DNA, the CDR3 is TGTGCCAGCTCACCGACAGGGGACTCCTACAATGAGCAGTTCTTC.

CDR3 sequence: CASSSPGGGAEQYF. The CDR3 DNA sequence: TGTGCCAGCAGCTCACCGGGAGGCGGGGCCGAGCAGTACTTC. The J gene is TRBJ2-7, the V gene TRBV9; 7 positions agree with TRBD2. The length of the CDR3 is 14 residues. Trimming removed 4 bases from V and 6 bases from J; junction bases left unmatched: 10. The germline V gene encodes CDR1 SGDLS and CDR2 YYNGEE.

This clone was seen repeatedly, ten times or more. The rearrangement links TRBV6-1 to TRBJ2-7; 11 bases line up with TRBD1. Trimming cost V 4 bases and J 2 bases; bases outside gene matches: 7. This CDR3 region has 16 residues. Germline lookup yields CDR1 MNHNS and CDR2 SASEGT. CDR3 nucleotide sequence: TGTGCCAGCAGTGCCCCCGGGACAGGGGGTACCTACGAGCAGTACTTC. This gives the protein CASSAPGTGGTYEQYF.

The chain combines TRBV11-3 with TRBJ1-5; possible D gene TRBD1, 5 bases. Germline assignment: CDR1 SGHNT and CDR2 YENEEA. This CDR3 is 16 amino acids long. Trimming pared 1 base from V and 2 bases from J, leaving 12 bases between. CDR3 coding DNA: TGTGCCAGCAGCTTAGGGGCAGGGTTCGGCAATCAGCCCCAGCATTTT. Translated, it gives CASSLGAGFGNQPQHF. The complete variable domain, with remaining parts taken from reference TRBV11-3 and TRBJ1-5, reads EAGVVQSPRYKIIEKKQPVAFWCNPISGHNTLYWYLQNLGQGPELLIRYENEEAVDDSQLPKDRFSAERLKGVDSTLKIQPAELGDSAVYLCASSLGAGFGNQPQHFGDGTRLSIL.

The count of this clone is one. The genes are TRBV9 and TRBJ2-1; 12 bases agree with TRBD2. Germline V gene sequence: CDR1 SGDLS, CDR2 YYNGEE. The CDR3 sequence is 18 residues long. The trim removed 3 bases at V and 7 bases at J, leaving 14 bases unmatched. The CDR3 region has the DNA TGTGCCAGCAGCGCCTACCTGAAAACTAGCGGGGGGTTGAATGAGCAGTTCTTC. Translation gives CASSAYLKTSGGLNEQFF. Complete variable domain (other parts from reference TRBV9 and TRBJ2-1): DSGVTQTPKHLITATGQRVTLRCSPRSGDLSVYWYQQSLDQGLQFLIQYYNGEERAKGNILERFSAQQFPDLHSELNLSSLELGDSALYFCASSAYLKTSGGLNEQFFGPGTRLTVL.

The chain has TRBV7-9 and TRBJ1-4; the D is unclear. V was trimmed by 5 bases and J by 7 bases, leaving 14 bases between them. Germline values: CDR1 SEHNR, CDR2 FQNEAQ (reference sequence). This CDR3 is 14 amino acids long. The CDR3 DNA is TGTGCCAGCAGCCCCCAAGCGATGGGTGAAAAACTGTTTTTT. It is translated as CASSPQAMGEKLFF.

The chain couples TRBV19 to TRBJ2-3, with D possibly being TRBD2 (6 bases). Germline V lookup: CDR1 LNHDA, CDR2 SQIVND (reference sequence). CDR3 size: 15 residues. Trimming stripped 6 bases from V and 2 bases from J, with 15 bases between. CDR3 protein: CASSVRGRNTDTQYF. In DNA form, the CDR3 reads TGTGCCAGTAGCGTGCGGGGCCGAAACACAGATACGCAGTATTTT.

The chain is built from TRBV4-1 and TRBJ2-1; D uncertain. The ends were cut back, 1 base at V and 3 bases at J, with 10 bases in the middle. Germline V gene sequence: CDR1 MGHRA, CDR2 YSYEKL. The CDR3 extends over 15 amino acids. This CDR3 reads CASSQGRSIYNEQFF. DNA of the CDR3: TGCGCCAGCAGCCAAGGGCGGTCTATCTACAATGAGCAGTTCTTC.

The V call is TRBV5-1, the J call TRBJ1-1; D may be TRBD1 (6 bases). V lost 4 bases, J lost 1 base, and 17 bases lay in between. There are 16 residues in the CDR3. CDR1 and CDR2 (germline): SGHRS, YFSETQ. CDR3 region: CASSLGSTGPNTEAFF. DNA for the CDR3: TGCGCCAGCAGCCTTGGATCCACAGGGCCGAACACTGAAGCTTTCTTT.

This clone was observed a few times. This rearrangement joins TRBV7-2 to TRBJ1-1; unclear D gene. The V gene's germline CDR1 is SGHTA and CDR2 FQGNSA. V was cut by 2 bases and J by 4 bases, with 11 bases left in between. The CDR3 spans 14 residues. The CDR3 DNA follows: TGTGCCAGCAGCTTACGAGGAGTAGGCACTGAAGCTTTCTTT. It specifies CASSLRGVGTEAFF.

This chain uses TRBV21-1 with TRBJ2-7; TRBD1 was called by the table and not checked on the DNA. TRBV21-1 is classified as a pseudogene. The length of the CDR3 is 16 residues. Here the CDR3 DNA reads TGTGCCAGCAGCCGCAGAGGGACAGAAAATCCCTACGAGCAGTACTTC. Its translation: CASSRRGTENPYEQYF.

The chain has TRBV6-1 and TRBJ1-4; D is unclear. The CDR3 consists of 15 residues. The V and J ends lost 4 bases and 4 bases respectively, with 13 bases between them. Germline V lookup: CDR1 MNHNS, CDR2 SASEGT. The CDR3 protein is CASSVLRRVNEKLFF. CDR3 DNA: TGTGCCAGCAGTGTCCTTAGACGGGTTAATGAAAAACTGTTTTTT.

The chain combines TRBV5-1 with TRBJ1-2, with D hard to call. The germline CDR1 and CDR2 sequences are SGHRS and YFSETQ. This CDR3 is 15 amino acids long. V dropped 3 bases and J dropped 5 bases, with 17 bases sitting between them. The chain's CDR3 is CASSSGATAGYGYTF. CDR3 DNA: TGCGCCAGCAGCTCAGGAGCCACGGCGGGATATGGCTACACCTTC.

The chain links TRBV4-1 to TRBJ1-1; D ambiguous. V lost 4 bases, J lost 1 base, and 19 bases lay in between. Germline V gives CDR1 MGHRA, CDR2 YSYEKL. This CDR3 is 17 amino acids long. As DNA, the CDR3 is TGCGCCAGCAGCCCCGAACTTGCGGCCCGAAAGAACACTGAAGCTTTCTTT. It yields the protein CASSPELAARKNTEAFF.

This chain links TRBV19 with TRBJ2-5; 13 nucleotides line up with TRBD2. V was clipped by 5 bases and J by 7 bases; unmatched bases: 4. The CDR3 has 14 residues. Germline V gives CDR1 LNHDA, CDR2 SQIVND (reference sequence). This chain's CDR3 is CASSATSGGATQYF. CDR3 in DNA: TGTGCCAGTAGTGCTACTAGCGGGGGGGCGACCCAGTACTTC.

V and J are TRBV7-9 and TRBJ2-7; D possibly corresponds to TRBD2 (6 bases). V lost 5 bases, J lost 1 base, and 12 bases lay in between. Per germline, CDR1 SEHNR and CDR2 FQNEAQ (reference sequence). This CDR3 contains 14 residues. CDR3: CASSPRGQSYEQYF. The CDR3 coding sequence is TGTGCCAGCAGCCCGCGGGGCCAATCCTACGAGCAGTACTTC. Full variable domain (rest looked up from reference TRBV7-9 and TRBJ2-7): DTGVSQNPRHKITKRGQNVTFRCDPISEHNRLYWYRQTLGQGPEFLTYFQNEAQLEKSRLLSDRFSAERPKGSFSTLEIQRTEQGDSAMYLCASSPRGQSYEQYFGPGTRLTVT.

The table lists this clone with a few counts. The V and J genes are TRBV5-6 and TRBJ1-2; TRBD1 matches 7 bases. The CDR3 extends over 13 amino acids. Germline assignment: CDR1 SGHDT and CDR2 YYEEEE. The V and J ends lost 4 bases and 8 bases, in that order; junction bases with no gene match: 8. The CDR3 is CASSNDRVGGYTF. The CDR3 DNA follows: TGTGCCAGCAGCAACGACAGGGTAGGAGGCTACACCTTC.

The chain joins TRBV7-2 to TRBJ1-5; D ambiguous. V shed 5 bases and J shed 5 bases, with 13 bases lying between them. The CDR3 has 14 residues. Germline V gene sequence: CDR1 SGHTA, CDR2 FQGNSA. The CDR3 loop reads CASSERLGDQPQHF. CDR3 DNA: TGTGCCAGCAGCGAAAGGCTGGGAGATCAGCCCCAGCATTTT.

The gene calls are TRBV11-2 and TRBJ1-6; TRBD1 might be the D (5 bases). The germline V gene encodes CDR1 SGHAT and CDR2 FQNNGV. Trimming stripped 5 bases from V and 10 bases from J, with 18 bases between. This CDR3 has 15 amino acids. CDR3 nucleotides: TGTGCCAGCAGCCACCACCCGTCGTGGGGCTCACCCCTCCACTTT. Translation gives CASSHHPSWGSPLHF.

This chain joins TRBV27 and TRBJ2-5; D may be TRBD2 (7 bases). Germline loops: CDR1 MNHEY, CDR2 SMNVEV (reference sequence). There are 15 residues in the CDR3. Trimming shortened V by 6 bases and J by 4 bases, and 18 bases separated the two germline ends. CDR3 DNA: TGTGCCAGCAGCTTCGAGGGGGGGGCGAGAGAGACCCAGTACTTC. Protein sequence: CASSFEGGARETQYF.

The genes are TRBV5-4 and TRBJ2-1; 11 bases are a match to TRBD2. V was pared by 0 bases and J by 7 bases, with 12 bases of the junction left unmatched. The CDR3 extends over 18 amino acids. Germline CDR1 is SGHNT and CDR2 is YYREEE (reference sequence). CDR3 amino acids: CASSLGLAGGSGKNEQFF. The CDR3 nucleotides read TGTGCCAGCAGCTTGGGGCTAGCGGGGGGTTCTGGAAAGAATGAGCAGTTCTTC.

The rearrangement joins TRBV7-9 to TRBJ2-1; 14 bases line up with TRBD2. Germline-derived CDR1 and CDR2 are SEHNR and FQNEAQ (reference sequence). The CDR3 spans 16 residues. The V segment lost 4 bases and the J segment 9 bases; nucleotides outside the gene matches: 8. The CDR3 nucleotides are TGTGCCAGCAGCTCCTGGGGACTAGCGGGGGTTCGTGAGCAGTTCTTC. It specifies CASSSWGLAGVREQFF.

This clone occurred once. The V and J genes are TRBV18 and TRBJ2-3; D perhaps matches TRBD1 (5 bases). The CDR3 loop spans 14 amino acids. Trimming removed 3 bases from V and 2 bases from J, with 9 bases in between. Germline-derived CDR1 and CDR2 are KGHSH and LQKENI. The CDR3 DNA is TGTGCCAGCTCACCTCAAGGGGTCACAGATACGCAGTATTTT. This sequence encodes CASSPQGVTDTQYF.

V usage is TRBV30 and J usage is TRBJ2-7, with TRBD1 matching over 10 bases. Germline V CDR1 and CDR2: GTSNPN, SVGIG (reference sequence). The CDR3 runs to 16 residues. Germline trimming cut 6 bases from V and 1 base from J; bases unmatched to any gene: 12. CDR3 region: CACQTSGQGNSYEQYF. The CDR3 DNA is TGTGCCTGCCAAACATCGGGACAGGGGAATTCCTACGAGCAGTACTTC.